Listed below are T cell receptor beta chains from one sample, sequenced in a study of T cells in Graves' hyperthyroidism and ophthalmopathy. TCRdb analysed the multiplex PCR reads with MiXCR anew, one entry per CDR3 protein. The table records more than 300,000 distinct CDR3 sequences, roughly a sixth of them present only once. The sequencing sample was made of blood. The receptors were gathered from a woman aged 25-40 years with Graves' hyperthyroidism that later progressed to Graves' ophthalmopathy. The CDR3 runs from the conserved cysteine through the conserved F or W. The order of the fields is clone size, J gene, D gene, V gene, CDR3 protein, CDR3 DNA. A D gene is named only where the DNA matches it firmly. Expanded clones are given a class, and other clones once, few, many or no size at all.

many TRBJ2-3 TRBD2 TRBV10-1 CASSPSGNTDTQYF TGCGCCAGCAGTCCTAGCGGGAACACAGATACGCAGTATTTT
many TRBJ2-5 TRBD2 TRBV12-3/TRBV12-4 CASRGLAGEETQYF TGTGCCAGCAGAGGACTAGCGGGGGAAGAGACCCAGTACTTC
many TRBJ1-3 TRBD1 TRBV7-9 CASSFIGGPSPGNTIYF TGTGCCAGCAGCTTTATAGGGGGCCCCTCGCCTGGAAACACCATATATTTT
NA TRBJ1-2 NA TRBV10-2 CASRPGHSNYGYTF TGCGCCAGCAGACCGGGGCATTCTAACTATGGCTACACCTTC
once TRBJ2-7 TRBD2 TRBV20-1 CSADSGLAGPYEQYF TGCAGTGCCGACTCCGGACTAGCGGGCCCCTACGAGCAGTACTTC
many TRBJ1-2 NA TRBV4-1 CASSQERGGYGYTF TGCGCCAGCAGCCAAGAACGGGGGGGGTATGGCTACACCTTC
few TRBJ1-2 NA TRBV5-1 CASSLDQYGYTF TGCGCCAGCAGCTTGGACCAGTATGGCTACACCTTC
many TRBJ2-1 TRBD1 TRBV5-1 CASSWVGQRDNEQFF TGCGCCAGCAGCTGGGTGGGACAGCGAGACAATGAGCAGTTCTTC
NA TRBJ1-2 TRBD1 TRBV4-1 CASRQDRGFYGYTF TGCGCCAGCAGACAGGACAGGGGTTTTTATGGCTACACCTTC
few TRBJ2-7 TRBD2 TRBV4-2 CASSQDPPGGIYEQYF TGTGCCAGCAGCCAAGATCCCCCCGGGGGGATCTACGAGCAGTACTTC
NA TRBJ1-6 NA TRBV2 CASRNQDTYNSPLHF TGTGCCAGCAGGAACCAGGATACATATAATTCACCCCTCCACTTT
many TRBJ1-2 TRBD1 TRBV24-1 CATSDSRQGYGYTF TGTGCCACCAGTGATTCTCGACAGGGGTATGGCTACACCTTC
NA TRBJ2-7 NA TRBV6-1 CASRGTGPLSYEQYF TGTGCCAGCAGAGGAACAGGGCCCCTTTCCTACGAGCAGTACTTC
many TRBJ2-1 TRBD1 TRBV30 CASGTVAGNEQFF TGTGCCTCCGGGACAGTTGCTGGCAATGAGCAGTTCTTC
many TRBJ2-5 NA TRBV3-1 CASSPSPRETQYF TGTGCCAGCAGCCCTTCACCTAGGGAGACCCAGTACTTC
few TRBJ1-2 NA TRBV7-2 CASSPAGPKGYTF TGTGCCAGCAGCCCCGCCGGACCAAAGGGCTACACCTTC
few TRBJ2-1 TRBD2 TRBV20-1 CSAYDLRTSGNNEQFF TGCAGTGCTTACGATCTCCGGACTAGCGGCAACAATGAGCAGTTCTTC
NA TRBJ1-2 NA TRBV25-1 CASSEGGGGYTF TGTGCCAGCAGTGAGGGGGGTGGAGGCTACACCTTC
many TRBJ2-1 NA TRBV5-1 CASSLIMTRDGEQFF TGCGCCAGCAGCTTGATTATGACCCGTGACGGTGAGCAGTTCTTC
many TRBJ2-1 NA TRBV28 CASSSTYGRMDEQFF TGTGCCAGCAGTTCTACTTACGGGAGAATGGATGAGCAGTTCTTC
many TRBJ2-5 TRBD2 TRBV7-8 CASSAQAGDWETQYF TGTGCCAGCAGCGCCCAAGCGGGAGATTGGGAGACCCAGTACTTC
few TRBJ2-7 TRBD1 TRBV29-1 CSVEGGGGEQYF TGCAGCGTTGAAGGAGGGGGCGGAGAGCAGTACTTC
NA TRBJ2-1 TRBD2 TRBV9 CASSVGGGVYNEQFF TGTGCCAGCAGCGTAGGCGGGGGGGTATACAATGAGCAGTTCTTC